This passage covers 10 T cell receptor beta chains from one sample sequenced in a study of shared clonotypes between healthy human individuals. The naive CD8 fraction comprised CD45RO-negative cells positively selected for CCR7 and excluded terminally differentiated effector memory CD45RA+ cells. Sequenced by immunoSEQ multiplex PCR; TCRdb stores in-frame clones only, minus some. The sample has about 2.1 million clones, approximately 94% seen once. The sample was naive CD8+ T cells from PBMCs. These receptors were taken from a man between 18 and 35 years old in good health. Some clones in this sample may be carry-over from other donors' samples.

The chain links TRBV6-1 to TRBJ2-3, with D possibly being TRBD1 or TRBD2 (5 bases each). Looked up from germline, CDR1 is MNHNS and CDR2 is SASEGT. The CDR3 has 18 amino acids. The V end lost 4 bases, the J end lost 7 bases, and 27 bases lay between the germline ends. CDR3 coding DNA: TGTGCCAGCAGTGGAACTCTAGCTGGGACCGCCCTCCTTAATACGCAGTATTTT. Translated: CASSGTLAGTALLNTQYF.

The chain uses TRBV7-9 and TRBJ2-1; D gene ambiguous. The length of the CDR3 is 12 residues. CDR1 is SEHNR and CDR2 is FQNEAQ in the germline V gene (reference sequence). The V gene lost 7 bases and the J gene lost 7 bases, with 11 bases spanning the gap. The CDR3 DNA is TGTGCCAGCAACAAAGAAGGGAATGAGCAGTTCTTC. Protein product: CASNKEGNEQFF.

This clone was seen a handful of times. The rearrangement joins TRBV11-2 to TRBJ2-1, with unresolved D. Germline V gene sequence: CDR1 SGHAT, CDR2 FQNNGV. Trimming took off 5 bases at V and 1 base at J, with 9 bases between the two ends. This CDR3 is built from 14 residues. The CDR3 DNA reads as TGTGCCAGCAGCCCCCCCCCGTCCTACAATGAGCAGTTCTTC. Encoded protein: CASSPPPSYNEQFF.

The chain carries TRBV19 and TRBJ2-1; no clear D. Germline V CDR1 and CDR2: LNHDA, SQIVND (reference sequence). Trimming took 0 bases from V and 2 from J, leaving 8 bases between them. The CDR3 is made up of 15 amino acids. CDR3 in amino acids: CASSIEGPTYNEQFF. CDR3 DNA sequence: TGTGCCAGTAGTATAGAGGGCCCCACCTACAATGAGCAGTTCTTC. Full variable domain (missing parts from reference TRBV19 and TRBJ2-1): DGGITQSPKYLFRKEGQNVTLSCEQNLNHDAMYWYRQDPGQGLRLIYYSQIVNDFQKGDIAEGYSVSREKKESFPLTVTSAQKNPTAFYLCASSIEGPTYNEQFFGPGTRLTVL.

This chain's CDR3 is CASTPLAGVHEQYF. In DNA form, the CDR3 reads TGTGCCAGCACGCCGTTAGCGGGAGTCCACGAGCAGTACTTC. V gene TRBV11-2 combines with J gene TRBJ2-7, with 9 bases lining up with TRBD2. V trimming: 7 bases; J trimming: 5 bases; junction bases outside the gene matches: 9. The CDR3 spans 14 residues. The germline CDR1 and CDR2 sequences are SGHAT and FQNNGV. Complete variable domain (other parts from reference TRBV11-2 and TRBJ2-7): EAGVAQSPRYKIIEKRQSVAFWCNPISGHATLYWYQQILGQGPKLLIQFQNNGVVDDSQLPKDRFSAERLKGVDSTLKIQPAKLEDSAVYLCASTPLAGVHEQYFGPGTRLTVT.

The rearrangement links TRBV5-8 to TRBJ2-1; possible D gene TRBD2, 5 bases. This CDR3 region has 13 residues. Per germline, CDR1 SGHTS and CDR2 YDEGEE. With 0 bases removed from V and 9 bases from J, the gap between germline ends came to 10 bases. The CDR3 DNA reads TGTGCCAGCAGCTTGGTACGGGGTAGTGAGCAGTTCTTC. Translating gives CASSLVRGSEQFF.

The J gene is TRBJ2-2, the V gene TRBV14, with a possible D match to TRBD2 (5 bases). The V end lost 0 bases, the J end lost 5 bases, and 10 bases lay between the germline ends. In germline, CDR1 is SGHDN, CDR2 FVKESK. The CDR3 has 15 amino acids. The CDR3, as DNA: TGTGCCAGCAGCCAAGAACGGGGTGGGACCGGGGAGCTGTTTTTT. The encoded protein is CASSQERGGTGELFF.

This clone was seen just once. The rearrangement links TRBV10-3 to TRBJ2-7; tentatively, D is TRBD2 (7 bases). Per germline, CDR1 ENHRY and CDR2 SYGVKD. Trimming removed 5 bases at V and 3 bases at J, with 14 bases between. CDR3 length: 14 residues. The CDR3 loop reads CAISFGGRSYEQYF. As DNA, the CDR3 is TGTGCCATCAGTTTCGGGGGGCGAAGCTACGAGCAGTACTTC.

V usage is TRBV28 and J usage is TRBJ2-5, with 8 positions matching TRBD1. The CDR3 consists of 14 residues. V was pared by 6 bases and J by 5 bases, with 8 bases of the junction left unmatched. Germline V gives CDR1 MDHEN, CDR2 SYDVKM. CDR3 region: CASSNRGFAETQYF. In DNA, the CDR3 is TGTGCCAGCAGCAACAGGGGGTTTGCGGAGACCCAGTACTTC.

The chain links TRBV27 to TRBJ2-3, with TRBD2 matching over 7 bases. After removal of 6 bases from V and 2 bases from J, the junction contained 8 bases not matched to a gene. Germline V gene data show CDR1 as MNHEY and CDR2 as SMNVEV (reference sequence). The CDR3 contains 15 residues. CDR3 sequence reads: CASSYGRGLTDTQYF. The CDR3 DNA reads as TGTGCCAGCAGCTATGGGAGGGGACTCACAGATACGCAGTATTTT.